This TCR beta chain was found in a study of shared clonotypes between healthy human individuals. In the study overall: Every donor yielded three CD4 naive, three CD4 memory, two CD8 naive and one CD8 memory plate. Notes on the study in general: On the whole, naive subsets had larger estimated richness than memory subsets had. Owing to a small donor count, the genetic and exposure-history diversity represented was limited.

Between the trimmed V and J ends, which lost 3 bases and 7 bases, there was a span of 16 bases. CDR1 and CDR2 from the germline V gene are LNHDA and SQIVND (reference sequence). This CDR3 spans 14 amino acids. Several immunoSEQ plates received, in even portions, the genomic DNA of each subset. Clones were sequenced by immunoSEQ multiplex PCR, and TCRdb holds only the in-frame ones, with some missing. The sample records roughly 2.1 million clones, about 93% being singletons. In the case of this clone: Its antigen is currently unknown.

Terminally differentiated effector memory CD45RA+ cells were excluded by CCR7 positive selection of CD45RO-negative cells. V usage is TRBV19 and J usage is TRBJ2-7; the D gene is possibly TRBD2 (6 bases). Material: naive CD8+ T cells from PBMCs. This sequence originates from a man between 18 and 35 years old in good health. Some clones in this sample may be carry-over from other donors' samples. CDR3 DNA: TGTGCCAGTAGTATGTGGCGGGGTGGGAAAGAGCAGTACTTC. Translating it yields CASSMWRGGKEQYF.